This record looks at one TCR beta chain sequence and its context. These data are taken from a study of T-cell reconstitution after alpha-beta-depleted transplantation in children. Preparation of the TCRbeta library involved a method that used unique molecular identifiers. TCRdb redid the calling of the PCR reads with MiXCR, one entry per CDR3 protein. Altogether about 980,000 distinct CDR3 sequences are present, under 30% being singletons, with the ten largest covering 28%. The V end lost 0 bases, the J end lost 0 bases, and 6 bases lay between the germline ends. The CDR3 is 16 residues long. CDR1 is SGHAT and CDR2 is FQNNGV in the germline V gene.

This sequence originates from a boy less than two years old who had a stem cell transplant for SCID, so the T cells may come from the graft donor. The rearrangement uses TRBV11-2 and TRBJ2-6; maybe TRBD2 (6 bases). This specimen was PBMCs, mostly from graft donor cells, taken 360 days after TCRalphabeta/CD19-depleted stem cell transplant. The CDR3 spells CASSLEGGSGANVLTF. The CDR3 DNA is TGTGCCAGCAGCTTAGAGGGAGGCTCTGGGGCCAACGTCCTGACTTTC.